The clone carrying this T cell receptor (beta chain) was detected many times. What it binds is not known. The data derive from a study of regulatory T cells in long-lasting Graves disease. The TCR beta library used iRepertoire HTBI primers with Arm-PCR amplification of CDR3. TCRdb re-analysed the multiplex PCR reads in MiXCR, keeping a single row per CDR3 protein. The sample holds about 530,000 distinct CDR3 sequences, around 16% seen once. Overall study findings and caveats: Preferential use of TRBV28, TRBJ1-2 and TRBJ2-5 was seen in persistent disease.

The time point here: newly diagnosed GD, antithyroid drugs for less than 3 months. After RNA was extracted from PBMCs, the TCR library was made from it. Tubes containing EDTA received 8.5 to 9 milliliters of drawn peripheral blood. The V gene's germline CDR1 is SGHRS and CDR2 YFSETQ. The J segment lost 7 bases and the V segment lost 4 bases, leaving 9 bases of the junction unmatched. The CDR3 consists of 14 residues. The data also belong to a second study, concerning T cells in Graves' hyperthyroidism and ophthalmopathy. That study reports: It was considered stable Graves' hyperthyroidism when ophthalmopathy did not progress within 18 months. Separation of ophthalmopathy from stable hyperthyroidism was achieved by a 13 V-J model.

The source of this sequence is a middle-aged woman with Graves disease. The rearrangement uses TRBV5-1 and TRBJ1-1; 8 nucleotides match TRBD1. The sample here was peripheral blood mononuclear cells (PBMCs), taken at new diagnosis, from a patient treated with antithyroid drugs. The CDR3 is CASSGGTGADEAFF. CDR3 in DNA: TGCGCCAGCAGCGGGGGGACAGGAGCGGATGAAGCTTTCTTT.